The clone carrying this TCR beta chain was picked up a small number of times. Antigen unknown. The data stem from a study of blood T cells in healthy people across ages. Whole-study findings and limits: Unknown CMV status may confound age-related changes in expanded clones.

Next came a second PCR, run for about 6 to 11 cycles, which used a sample-barcoded 5' primer along with a J-beta primer mix. TCRdb re-analysed the 5' RACE reads in MiXCR, keeping a single row per CDR3 protein. Here the sample spans 1.5 million or so distinct CDR3 sequences, approximately 38% being singletons. Isolation of PBMCs gave at least 7 million cells per sample. Total RNA extracted from each sample amounted to at least 6 micrograms. The TCR sequence derives from a woman between 18 and 29 years old in good health. Sequencing was carried out using blood.

The CDR3 nucleotides read TGCAGTGCTAGATCAGGGGTCAAGAGCTCCTACAATGAGCAGTTCTTC. Its protein product is CSARSGVKSSYNEQFF. The J gene is TRBJ2-1, the V gene TRBV20-1; TRBD1 might be the D (6 bases). The CDR3 is 16 residues long. The germline CDR1 and CDR2 sequences are DFQATT and SNEGSKA (reference sequence). Trimming stripped 2 bases from V and 0 bases from J, with 14 bases between.